This T cell receptor beta chain was documented in a study of glioma-infiltrating T cells after dendritic cell vaccination. Study-wide context: Dendritic cell vaccination trial patients had either newly diagnosed or recurrent glioblastoma.

The PCR used 60 V beta and 13 J beta primers. Using immunoSEQ multiplex PCR, the repertoire was profiled, and TCRdb retains in-frame clones only, with some absent. The table includes some 87,000 clones, under 90% detected once. Germline V gene lookup returns CDR1 MNHEY and CDR2 SMNVEV (reference sequence). The CDR3 extends over 13 amino acids. In the case of this clone: The junction departs from germline at one end; a sequencing error may be responsible.

The V gene is TRBV27, the J gene TRBJ2-2; D possibly corresponds to TRBD2 (6 bases). The clonotype was recovered from a human donor with glioblastoma. Sequenced here: blood, sampled before dendritic cell vaccination. CDR3 sequence reads: CASSLWGAGELFF. CDR3 bases: TGTGCCAGCAGCTTATGGGGGGCCGGGGAGCTGTTTTTT.